The 14 T cell receptor beta chains below all came from one sample that was sequenced in a study of blood T cells in healthy people across ages. Together with a sample-barcoded 5' primer, a J-beta primer mix was included in a second PCR lasting about 6 to 12 cycles. TCRdb independently ran MiXCR on the 5' RACE reads; one entry per CDR3 protein. The sample includes 780,000 or so distinct CDR3 sequences, about 56% of them seen just once. The sample comprised blood. These receptors were taken from a man aged 40-50 years in good health.

This rearrangement joins TRBV29-1 to TRBJ2-3; D is ambiguous. Germline V gives CDR1 SQVTM, CDR2 ANQGSEA. The CDR3 spans 10 residues. Trimming pared 7 bases from V and 2 bases from J, leaving 4 bases between. CDR3 region: CSAYTDTQYF. The CDR3, as DNA: TGCAGCGCCTACACAGATACGCAGTATTTT.

V usage is TRBV7-2 and J usage is TRBJ2-7; no firm D call. Germline lookup yields CDR1 SGHTA and CDR2 FQGNSA. This CDR3 contains 14 residues. V was trimmed by 3 bases and J by 4 bases, leaving 13 bases between them. CDR3 loop: CASSFGGYGYEQYF. Here the CDR3 DNA reads TGTGCCAGCAGCTTTGGCGGATATGGGTACGAGCAGTACTTC.

This rearrangement joins TRBV28 to TRBJ1-2; 7 nucleotides match TRBD1. This CDR3 comprises 14 residues. CDR1 MDHEN and CDR2 SYDVKM come from the germline V gene. The junction had 13 bases not matched to a gene; V was cut back by 10 bases and J by 5 bases. DNA of the CDR3: TGTGCCACCAACGCGTATGACAGGGAGTATGGCTACACCTTC. Protein sequence: CATNAYDREYGYTF.

The gene calls are TRBV27 and TRBJ2-1; D perhaps matches TRBD2 (7 bases). The better agreement between TRBJ2-7 and the DNA end casts doubt on the J call. The CDR3 spans 16 residues. Germline lookup yields CDR1 MNHEY and CDR2 SMNVEV (reference sequence). CDR3: CASSLLGGGAYNEQYF. The CDR3 bases are TGTGCCAGCAGTTTATTGGGCGGGGGCGCCTACAATGAGCAGTACTTC.

CDR3 loop: CASSLRLAGYNEQYF. The CDR3 coding sequence is TGCGCCAGCAGCTTGCGACTAGCGGGGTACAATGAGCAGTACTTC. The V call is TRBV4-1, the J call TRBJ2-7, with 11 bases identical to TRBD2. Looked up from germline, CDR1 is MGHRA and CDR2 is YSYEKL. The J segment lost 7 bases and the V segment lost 5 bases, leaving 10 bases of the junction unmatched. The CDR3 is 15 amino acids.

The chain recombines TRBV18 with TRBJ2-7; D is unresolved. This CDR3 region has 16 residues. Trimming cost V 2 bases and J 2 bases, with 16 bases left between them. Germline V gene lookup returns CDR1 KGHSH and CDR2 LQKENI. DNA of the CDR3: TGTGCCAGCTCACCATTAATATTAGGCGGAACCTACGAGCAGTACTTC. Its protein is CASSPLILGGTYEQYF. Full variable domain (missing parts from reference TRBV18 and TRBJ2-7): NAGVMQNPRHLVRRRGQEARLRCSPMKGHSHVYWYRQLPEEGLKFMVYLQKENIIDESGMPKERFSAEFPKEGPSILRIQQVVRGDSAAYFCASSPLILGGTYEQYFGPGTRLTVT.

V usage is TRBV2 and J usage is TRBJ2-4; TRBD2 matches 7 bases. CDR3 length: 19 residues. J gave up 0 bases and V 6 bases, and 17 bases lay outside the gene matches. The germline gives CDR1 SNHLY, CDR2 FYNNEI. CDR3 residues: CASRKTKLAVLLAKNIQYF. The CDR3 bases are TGTGCCAGCAGAAAAACGAAGCTAGCGGTTCTACTAGCCAAAAACATTCAGTACTTC.

This clonotype appeared a few times. The chain has TRBV7-8 and TRBJ2-3; a weak D match, TRBD1 (5 bases). The CDR3 is 13 residues long. Germline lookup yields CDR1 SGHVS and CDR2 FQNEAQ. Trimming stripped 5 bases from V and 4 bases from J, with 10 bases between. In DNA, the CDR3 is TGTGCCAGCAGCCCCCGACAGTCAGATACGCAGTATTTT. Its protein product is CASSPRQSDTQYF.

This clonotype occurred a few times. V gene TRBV20-1 combines with J gene TRBJ1-2; no clear D gene. Germline values: CDR1 DFQATT, CDR2 SNEGSKA (reference sequence). Trimming shortened V by 2 bases and J by 5 bases, and 12 bases separated the two germline ends. This CDR3 region has 13 residues. The CDR3 DNA is TGCAGTGCTAGAAAGGTGCCGCGGTATGGCTACACCTTC. Translating gives CSARKVPRYGYTF.

CDR3 in amino acids: CSVEPGQDNEQFF. The CDR3 DNA is TGCAGCGTTGAGCCCGGACAGGACAATGAGCAGTTCTTC. The chain uses TRBV29-1 and TRBJ2-1; 7 positions agree with TRBD1. With 3 bases clipped from V and 5 bases from J, the junction kept 4 bases outside the gene matches. Germline V lookup: CDR1 SQVTM, CDR2 ANQGSEA. This CDR3 has 13 residues.

V usage is TRBV20-1 and J usage is TRBJ2-6; TRBD1 matches at 8 bases. This CDR3 has 17 amino acids. Per germline, CDR1 DFQATT and CDR2 SNEGSKA (reference sequence). The CDR3 DNA follows: TGCAGCCTGTATGACAGGGGACGCCCCTCTGGGGCCAACGTCCTGACTTTC. It is translated as CSLYDRGRPSGANVLTF.

This clonotype was seen ten or more times. The V and J genes are TRBV12-3 or TRBV12-4 and TRBJ1-6; D remains unclear. V was shortened by 5 bases and J by 9 bases, with 14 bases between the two germline ends. This CDR3 has 14 amino acids. The CDR3 reads CASSPGRWGSPLHF. CDR3 DNA sequence: TGTGCCAGCAGTCCTGGCAGATGGGGTTCACCCCTCCACTTT.

The V gene is TRBV6-5, the J gene TRBJ2-3; TRBD2 might be the D (6 bases). This CDR3 is 16 amino acids long. CDR1 is MNHEY, CDR2 SVGAGI, per germline. V was shortened by 5 bases and J by 3 bases, with 18 bases between the two germline ends. The CDR3 here is CASSRVSGVRTDTQYF. In nucleotides, the CDR3 is TGTGCCAGCAGTCGGGTTTCGGGGGTAAGGACAGATACGCAGTATTTT.

This chain connects TRBV6-1 to TRBJ2-1; perhaps TRBD2 as D (5 bases). The CDR3 has 16 residues. Between the trimmed V and J ends, which lost 8 bases and 5 bases, there was a span of 22 bases. Germline CDR1 and CDR2: MNHNS and SASEGT. The CDR3, as DNA: TGTGCCAGCCGCGGGTTACAAGACTGGCCGGACAATGAGCAGTTCTTC. Protein sequence: CASRGLQDWPDNEQFF.